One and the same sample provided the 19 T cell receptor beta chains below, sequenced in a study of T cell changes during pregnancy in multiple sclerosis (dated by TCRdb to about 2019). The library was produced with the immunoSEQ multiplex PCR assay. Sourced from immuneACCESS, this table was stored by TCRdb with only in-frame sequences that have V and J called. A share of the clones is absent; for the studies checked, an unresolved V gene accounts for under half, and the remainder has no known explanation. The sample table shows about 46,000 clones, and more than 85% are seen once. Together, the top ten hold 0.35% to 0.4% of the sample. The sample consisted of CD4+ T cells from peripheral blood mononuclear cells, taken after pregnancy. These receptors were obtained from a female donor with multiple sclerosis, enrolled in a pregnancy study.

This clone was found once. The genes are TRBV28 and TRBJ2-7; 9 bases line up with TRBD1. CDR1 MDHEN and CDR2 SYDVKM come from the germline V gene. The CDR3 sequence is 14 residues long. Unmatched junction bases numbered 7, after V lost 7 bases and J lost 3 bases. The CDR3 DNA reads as TGTGCCAGCACTTACGACAGGGGGGGCTACGAGCAGTACTTC. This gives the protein CASTYDRGGYEQYF.

The CDR3 nucleotides are TGTGCCAGCAGCAGGGGACTAGCGGGAGTCGGCGAGCAGTACTTC. It specifies CASSRGLAGVGEQYF. The chain has TRBV5-8 and TRBJ2-7; 14 bases are shared with TRBD2. V lost 4 bases to trimming and J lost 6 bases; unmatched junction nucleotides: 6. The germline V gene encodes CDR1 SGHTS and CDR2 YDEGEE. This CDR3 has 15 residues.

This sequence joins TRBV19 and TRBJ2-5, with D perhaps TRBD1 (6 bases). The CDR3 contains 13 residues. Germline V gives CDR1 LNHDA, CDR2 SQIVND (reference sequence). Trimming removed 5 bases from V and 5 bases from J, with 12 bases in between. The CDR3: CASSQGIWETQYF. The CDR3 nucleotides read TGTGCCAGTAGTCAGGGGATTTGGGAGACCCAGTACTTC.

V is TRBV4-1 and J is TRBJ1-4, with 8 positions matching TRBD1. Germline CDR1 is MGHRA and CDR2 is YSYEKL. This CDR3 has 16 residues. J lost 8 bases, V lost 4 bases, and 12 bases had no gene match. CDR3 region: CASSRVSGRGREKLFF. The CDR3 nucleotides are TGCGCCAGCAGCCGAGTCTCGGGCAGGGGGCGCGAAAAACTGTTTTTT.

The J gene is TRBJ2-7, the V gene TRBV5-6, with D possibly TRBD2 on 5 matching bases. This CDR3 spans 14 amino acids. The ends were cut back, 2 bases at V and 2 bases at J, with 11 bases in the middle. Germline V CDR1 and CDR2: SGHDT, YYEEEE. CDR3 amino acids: CASSFSGKTYEQYF. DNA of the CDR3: TGTGCCAGCAGCTTTTCCGGGAAGACCTACGAGCAGTACTTC.

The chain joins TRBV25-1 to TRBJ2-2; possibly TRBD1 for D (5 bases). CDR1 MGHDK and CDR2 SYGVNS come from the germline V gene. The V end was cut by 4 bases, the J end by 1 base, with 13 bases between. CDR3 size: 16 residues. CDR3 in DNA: TGTGCCAGCAGTGCCCACAGGACGGGGAACACCGGGGAGCTGTTTTTT. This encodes CASSAHRTGNTGELFF.

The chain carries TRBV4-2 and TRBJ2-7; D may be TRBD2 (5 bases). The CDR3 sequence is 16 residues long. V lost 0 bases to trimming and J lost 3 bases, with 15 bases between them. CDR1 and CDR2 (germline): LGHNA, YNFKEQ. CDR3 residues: CASSQDRGSNGYEQYF. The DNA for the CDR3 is TGTGCCAGCAGCCAAGATCGTGGGAGTAACGGCTACGAGCAGTACTTC.

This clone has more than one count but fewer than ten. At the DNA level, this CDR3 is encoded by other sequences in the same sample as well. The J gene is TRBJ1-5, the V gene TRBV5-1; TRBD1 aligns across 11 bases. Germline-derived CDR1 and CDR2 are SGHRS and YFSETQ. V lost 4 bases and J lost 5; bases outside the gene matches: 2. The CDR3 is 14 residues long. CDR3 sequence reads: CASSVGQGDQPQHF. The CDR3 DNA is TGCGCCAGCAGCGTGGGACAGGGGGATCAGCCCCAGCATTTT.

The CDR3 nucleotides are TGTGCCAGCTCACCAAGACAGGGCACCGGCACTGAAGCTTTCTTT. This encodes CASSPRQGTGTEAFF. The chain carries TRBV18 and TRBJ1-1, with 7 bases that match TRBD1. Looked up from germline, CDR1 is KGHSH and CDR2 is LQKENI. The CDR3 runs to 15 residues. Trimming removed 2 bases from V and 4 bases from J; junction bases left unmatched: 7.

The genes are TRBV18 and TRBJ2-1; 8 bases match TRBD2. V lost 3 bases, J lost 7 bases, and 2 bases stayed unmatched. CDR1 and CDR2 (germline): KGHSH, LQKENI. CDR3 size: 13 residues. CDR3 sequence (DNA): TGTGCCAGCTCACCGGGACTAGGAAATGAGCAGTTCTTC. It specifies CASSPGLGNEQFF.

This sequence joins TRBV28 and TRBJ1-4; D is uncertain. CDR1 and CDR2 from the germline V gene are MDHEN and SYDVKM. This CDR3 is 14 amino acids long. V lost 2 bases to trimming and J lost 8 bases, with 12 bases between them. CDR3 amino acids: CASSLKIGLEKLFF. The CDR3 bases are TGTGCCAGCAGTTTAAAGATCGGACTAGAAAAACTGTTTTTT.

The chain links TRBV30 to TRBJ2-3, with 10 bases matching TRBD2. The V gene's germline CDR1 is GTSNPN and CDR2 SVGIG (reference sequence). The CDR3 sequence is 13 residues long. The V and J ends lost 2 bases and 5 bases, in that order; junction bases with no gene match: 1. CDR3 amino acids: CAWSPSGRDTQYF. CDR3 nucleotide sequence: TGTGCCTGGAGTCCTAGCGGGAGAGATACGCAGTATTTT.

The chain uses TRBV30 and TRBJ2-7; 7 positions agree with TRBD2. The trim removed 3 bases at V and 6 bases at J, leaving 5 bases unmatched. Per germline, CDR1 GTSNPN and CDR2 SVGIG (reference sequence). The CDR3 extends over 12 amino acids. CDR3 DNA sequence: TGTGCCTGGAGCAGGACTAGAAGCGAGCAGTACTTC. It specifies CAWSRTRSEQYF.

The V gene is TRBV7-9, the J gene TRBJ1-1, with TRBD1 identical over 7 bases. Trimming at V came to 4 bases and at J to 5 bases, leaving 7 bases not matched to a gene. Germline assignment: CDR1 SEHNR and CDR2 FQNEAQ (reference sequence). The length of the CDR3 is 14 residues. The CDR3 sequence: CASSSGQVGTEAFF. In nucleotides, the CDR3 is TGTGCCAGCAGCTCTGGACAGGTAGGAACTGAAGCTTTCTTT.

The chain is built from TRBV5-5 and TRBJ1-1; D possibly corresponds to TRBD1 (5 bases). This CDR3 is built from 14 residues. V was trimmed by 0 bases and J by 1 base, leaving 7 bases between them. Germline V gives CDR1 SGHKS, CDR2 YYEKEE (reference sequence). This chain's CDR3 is CASSLGQTNTEAFF. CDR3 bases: TGTGCCAGCAGCTTGGGACAGACGAACACTGAAGCTTTCTTT.

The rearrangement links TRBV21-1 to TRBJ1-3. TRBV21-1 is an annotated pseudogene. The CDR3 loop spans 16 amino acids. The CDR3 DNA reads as TGTGCCAGCAGCAAAGAGAGGGTGGGTAAGGCAAACACCATATATTTT. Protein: CASSKERVGKANTIYF.

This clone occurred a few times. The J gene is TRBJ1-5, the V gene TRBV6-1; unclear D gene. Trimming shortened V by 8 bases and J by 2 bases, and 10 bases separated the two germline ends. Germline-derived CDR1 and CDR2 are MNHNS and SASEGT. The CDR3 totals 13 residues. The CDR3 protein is CASEMVGNQPQHF. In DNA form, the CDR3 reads TGTGCCAGCGAGATGGTGGGCAATCAGCCCCAGCATTTT.

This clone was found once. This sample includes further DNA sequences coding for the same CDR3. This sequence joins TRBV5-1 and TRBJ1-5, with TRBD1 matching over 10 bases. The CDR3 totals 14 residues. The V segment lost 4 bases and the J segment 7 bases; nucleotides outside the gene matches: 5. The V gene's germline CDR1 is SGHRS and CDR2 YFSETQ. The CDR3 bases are TGCGCCAGCAGCGTAGGACAGGGGGACCAGCCCCAGCATTTT. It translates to CASSVGQGDQPQHF.

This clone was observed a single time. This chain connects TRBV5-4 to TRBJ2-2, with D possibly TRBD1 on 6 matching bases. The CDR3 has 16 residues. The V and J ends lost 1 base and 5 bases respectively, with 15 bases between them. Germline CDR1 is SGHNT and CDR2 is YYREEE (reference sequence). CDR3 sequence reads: CASSLLGAGETGELFF. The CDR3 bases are TGTGCCAGCAGCTTGCTTGGGGCAGGGGAGACCGGGGAGCTGTTTTTT.